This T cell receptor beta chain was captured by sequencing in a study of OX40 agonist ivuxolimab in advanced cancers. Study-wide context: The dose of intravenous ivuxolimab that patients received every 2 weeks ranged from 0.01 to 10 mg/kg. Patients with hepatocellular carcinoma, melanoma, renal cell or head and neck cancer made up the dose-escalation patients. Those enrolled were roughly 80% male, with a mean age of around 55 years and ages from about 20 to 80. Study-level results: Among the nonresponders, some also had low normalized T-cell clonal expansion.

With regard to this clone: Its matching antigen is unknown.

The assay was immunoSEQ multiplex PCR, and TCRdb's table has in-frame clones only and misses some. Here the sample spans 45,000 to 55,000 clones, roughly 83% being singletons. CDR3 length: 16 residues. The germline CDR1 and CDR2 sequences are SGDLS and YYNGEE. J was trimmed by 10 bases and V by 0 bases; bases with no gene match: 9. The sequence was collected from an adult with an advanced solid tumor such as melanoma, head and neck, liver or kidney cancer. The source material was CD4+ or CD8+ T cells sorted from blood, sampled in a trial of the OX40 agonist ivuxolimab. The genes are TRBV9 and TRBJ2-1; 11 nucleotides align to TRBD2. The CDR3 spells CASSVGVSGGVREQFF. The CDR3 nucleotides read TGTGCCAGCAGCGTAGGCGTTAGCGGGGGGGTCAGGGAGCAGTTCTTC.